This T cell receptor (beta chain) stems from a study of a mutant IDH1 vaccine in newly diagnosed glioma. The J segment lost 4 bases and the V segment lost 5 bases, leaving 7 bases of the junction unmatched. Germline lookup yields CDR1 GTSNPN and CDR2 SVGIG (reference sequence). This CDR3 region has 13 residues. Time point reported: baseline, week 1 (first vaccination visit). As to treatment: pre-vaccination baseline after standard-of-care therapy. Libraries were prepared by immunoSEQ multiplex PCR; TCRdb keeps only in-frame clonotypes and omits some of them. Seen here are fewer than 85,000 clones, 80% to 90% observed once, and the top ten hold around 3%. On this clone itself: As yet, its antigen is unknown.

Regarding the study as a whole: Apparently, pseudoprogression bore no relation to changes among the top peripheral T cell clonotypes.

Sequenced here: PBMCs, sampled from a glioma patient treated with radiotherapy, temozolomide or both. The V call is TRBV30, the J call TRBJ1-1; 7 bases line up with TRBD1. This receptor was obtained from a man aged 30-40 years with glioma. The CDR3 spells CAWARGEGTEAFF. For the CDR3, the DNA is TGTGCCTGGGCCAGGGGGGAGGGCACTGAAGCTTTCTTT.